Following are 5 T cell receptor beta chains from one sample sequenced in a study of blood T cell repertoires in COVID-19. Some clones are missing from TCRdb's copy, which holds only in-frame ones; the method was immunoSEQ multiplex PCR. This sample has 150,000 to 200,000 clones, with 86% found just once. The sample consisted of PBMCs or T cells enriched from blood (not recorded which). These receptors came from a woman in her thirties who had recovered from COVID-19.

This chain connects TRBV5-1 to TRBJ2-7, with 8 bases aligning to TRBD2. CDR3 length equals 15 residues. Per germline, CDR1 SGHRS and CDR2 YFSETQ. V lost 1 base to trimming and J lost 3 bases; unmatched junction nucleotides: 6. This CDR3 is CASSLYPAGDYEQYF. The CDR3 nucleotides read TGCGCCAGCAGCTTGTATCCAGCGGGAGACTACGAGCAGTACTTC.

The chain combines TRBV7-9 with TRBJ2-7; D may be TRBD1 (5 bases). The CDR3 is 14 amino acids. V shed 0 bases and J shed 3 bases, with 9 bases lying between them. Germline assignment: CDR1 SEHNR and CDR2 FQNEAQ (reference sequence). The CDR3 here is CASSLAQGYYEQYF. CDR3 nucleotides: TGTGCCAGCAGCTTAGCTCAGGGATACTACGAGCAGTACTTC.

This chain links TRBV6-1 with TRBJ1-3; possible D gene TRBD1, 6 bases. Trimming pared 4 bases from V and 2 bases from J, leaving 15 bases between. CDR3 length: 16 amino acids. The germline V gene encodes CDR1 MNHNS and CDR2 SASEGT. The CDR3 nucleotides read TGTGCCAGCAGTGTACAGGGAAGGGCCACTGGAAACACCATATATTTT. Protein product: CASSVQGRATGNTIYF.

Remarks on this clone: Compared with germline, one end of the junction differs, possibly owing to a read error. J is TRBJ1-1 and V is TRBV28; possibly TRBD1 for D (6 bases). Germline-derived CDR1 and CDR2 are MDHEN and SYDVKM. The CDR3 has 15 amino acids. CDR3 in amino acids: CASSLTTGGNAEAFF. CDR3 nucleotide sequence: TGTGCCAGCAGTCTTACGACAGGTGGGAACGCTGAAGCTTTCTTT.

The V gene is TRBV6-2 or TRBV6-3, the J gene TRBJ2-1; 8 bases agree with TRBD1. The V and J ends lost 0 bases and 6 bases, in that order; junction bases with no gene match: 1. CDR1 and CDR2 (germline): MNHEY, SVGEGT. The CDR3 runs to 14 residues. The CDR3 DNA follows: TGTGCCAGCAGTTACTCGGGGACAGGCAATGAGCAGTTCTTC. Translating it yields CASSYSGTGNEQFF.